Given below is one TCR beta chain in context. Its antigen is not identified. Vbeta (60) and Jbeta (13) primers were used in the PCR. TCRdb keeps only in-frame clones here, not all; method: immunoSEQ multiplex PCR. Its table lists under 95,000 clones. Germline values: CDR1 KGHSH, CDR2 LQKENI. The CDR3 consists of 13 residues. These data are taken from a study of cytomegalovirus exposure and HLA in healthy donors. Everyone who donated was a healthy bone marrow donor. Regarding the study as a whole: TCR beta V- and J-gene trimming, according to a later analysis, was linked to a missense DCLRE1C variant. It has been reported that TCR beta sequences accurately predicted the HLA-A and HLA-B alleles of most subjects.

Sequenced: PBMCs. The rearrangement links TRBV18 to TRBJ2-5, with D perhaps TRBD2 (5 bases). The DNA end lines up better with TRBJ2-7; the J call may be wrong. The clonotype originates from a man between 50 and 59 years old in good health and CMV-seronegative. The CDR3 sequence: CASSPREGYEQYF. In nucleotides, the CDR3 is TGTGCCAGCTCACCACGAGAGGGTTACGAGCAGTACTTC.